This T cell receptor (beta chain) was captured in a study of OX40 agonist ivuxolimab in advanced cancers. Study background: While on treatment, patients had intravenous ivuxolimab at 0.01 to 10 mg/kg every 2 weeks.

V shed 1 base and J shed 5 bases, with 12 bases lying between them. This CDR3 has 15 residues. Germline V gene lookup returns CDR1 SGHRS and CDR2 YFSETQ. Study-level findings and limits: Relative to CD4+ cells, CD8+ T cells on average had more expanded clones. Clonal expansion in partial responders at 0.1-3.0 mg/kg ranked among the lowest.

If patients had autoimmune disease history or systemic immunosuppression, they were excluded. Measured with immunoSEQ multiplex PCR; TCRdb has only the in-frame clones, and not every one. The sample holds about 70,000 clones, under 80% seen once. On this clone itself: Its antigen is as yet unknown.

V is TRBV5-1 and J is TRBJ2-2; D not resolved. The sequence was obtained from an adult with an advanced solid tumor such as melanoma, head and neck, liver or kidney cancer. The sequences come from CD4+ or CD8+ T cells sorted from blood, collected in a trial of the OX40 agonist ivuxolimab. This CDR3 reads CASSLRVEGTGELFF. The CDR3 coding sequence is TGCGCCAGCAGCTTGAGGGTCGAAGGGACCGGGGAGCTGTTTTTT.